These T cell receptor beta chains were read from a single sample in a study of blood T cell repertoires in COVID-19. Using immunoSEQ multiplex PCR, the repertoire was profiled, and TCRdb retains in-frame clones only, with some absent. The table includes around 170,000 clones, 88% detected once. Sample: peripheral blood. The receptors derive from a man aged 55 to 70 with acute or convalescent COVID-19. Both conserved end residues are part of each CDR3.

v_call: TRBV5-1
cdr3_aa: CASSLGWGEVANVLTF

v_call: TRBV6-5
cdr3_aa: CASRKVPADYGYTF

v_call: TRBV5-6
cdr3_aa: CASSSRTSGYTGELFF

v_call: TRBV29-1
cdr3_aa: CSVEEMGSGGVHNEQFF

v_call: TRBV5-1
cdr3_aa: CASSTGHKGTDTQYF

v_call: TRBV27
cdr3_aa: CASKVISGTEAFF

v_call: TRBV5-1
cdr3_aa: CASSLAVAGRGTGELFF

v_call: TRBV27
cdr3_aa: CASSPTGTNEKLFF

v_call: TRBV7-2
cdr3_aa: CASSFGLSDEQFF

v_call: TRBV18
cdr3_aa: CASSFDRGNTGELFF

v_call: TRBV19
cdr3_aa: CASSRTGGIGNTEAFF

v_call: TRBV6-2/TRBV6-3
cdr3_aa: CASSLEDRQYNEQFF

v_call: TRBV11-2
cdr3_aa: CASSLEGTGRQPQHF

v_call: TRBV30
cdr3_aa: CAWGLGQRFWDQPQHF

v_call: TRBV6-4
cdr3_aa: CASSDSGDRGQDQPQHF

v_call: TRBV15
cdr3_aa: CATSRARAGGTDTQYF

v_call: TRBV7-9
cdr3_aa: CASSRQRPFQDTQYF

v_call: TRBV5-1
cdr3_aa: CASSLVPRIGGELFF

v_call: TRBV7-8
cdr3_aa: CASSLRTGGTEAFF

v_call: TRBV30
cdr3_aa: CAWSEDTGENTEAFF

v_call: TRBV27
cdr3_aa: CASSLSRGNTEAFF

v_call: TRBV18
cdr3_aa: CASSPPAGGGTDTQYF